A single sample is the source of the 27 T cell receptor beta chains below, sequenced in a study. TCRdb processed the RT-PCR reads anew with MiXCR; each CDR3 protein has one entry. The data show 650,000 to 800,000 distinct CDR3 sequences, with about 14% seen just once and just over 3.5% held by the top ten. The sample taken for sequencing was memory CD4+ T cells from blood. Source of these receptors: a female donor in good health, serving as a healthy control.

This clonotype was observed many times. The rearrangement joins TRBV6-5 to TRBJ2-5, with D unclear. The V end was cut by 7 bases, the J end by 6 bases, with 18 bases between. This CDR3 is 14 amino acids long. CDR1 MNHEY and CDR2 SVGAGI come from the germline V gene. CDR3 sequence (DNA): TGTGCCAGCAACGGTGGCAGTGATGGGAAGACCCAGTACTTC. Translation: CASNGGSDGKTQYF.

This clonotype was detected a few times. J is TRBJ1-4 and V is TRBV29-1; weak D call: TRBD1 (5 bases). Germline CDR1 and CDR2: SQVTM and ANQGSEA. The length of the CDR3 is 12 residues. V lost 4 bases and J 8 bases, leaving 11 bases between the germline ends. The CDR3: CSVGDRAEKLFF. The CDR3 nucleotides read TGCAGCGTTGGGGACCGAGCAGAAAAACTGTTTTTT.

This clonotype was counted many times. The chain joins TRBV7-8 to TRBJ1-6; D is uncertain. This CDR3 has 13 amino acids. V lost 0 bases, J lost 5 bases, and 2 bases lay in between. The germline V gene encodes CDR1 SGHVS and CDR2 FQNEAQ. The CDR3 coding sequence is TGTGCCAGCAGCTTAGCGAATAATTCACCCCTCCACTTT. This encodes CASSLANNSPLHF.

This sequence joins TRBV5-1 and TRBJ1-4; 9 bases align to TRBD1. Germline-derived CDR1 and CDR2 are SGHRS and YFSETQ. The CDR3 extends over 15 amino acids. The trim removed 1 base at V and 6 bases at J, leaving 4 bases unmatched. The CDR3 sequence is CASSLLQGADEKLFF. In nucleotides, the CDR3 is TGCGCCAGCAGCTTGTTACAGGGGGCGGATGAAAAACTGTTTTTT.

This clonotype was found a few times. The chain links TRBV9 to TRBJ2-5; either TRBD1 or TRBD2 may fit D (5 bases each). Trimming cost V 2 bases and J 7 bases, with 15 bases left between them. The CDR3 extends over 14 amino acids. The germline CDR1 and CDR2 sequences are SGDLS and YYNGEE. The CDR3 DNA follows: TGTGCCAGCAGCGTGGCAGCCCCGAGGGGGACCCAGTACTTC. This translates into CASSVAAPRGTQYF.

The genes are TRBV12-3 or TRBV12-4 and TRBJ1-3, with D possibly being TRBD1 (5 bases). This CDR3 has 15 amino acids. The V gene lost 6 bases and the J gene lost 1 base, with 13 bases spanning the gap. CDR3 in DNA: TGTGCCAGCAGCCGGCCCGGGACTTCTGGAAACACCATATATTTT. Its translation is CASSRPGTSGNTIYF.

This clonotype has more than one count but fewer than ten. The chain is built from TRBV20-1 and TRBJ2-1; 7 bases are shared with TRBD2. CDR3 length: 16 amino acids. V shed 1 base and J 0 bases; nucleotides not matched to a gene: 6. In germline, CDR1 is DFQATT, CDR2 SNEGSKA (reference sequence). In DNA form, the CDR3 reads TGCAGTGCTAGAGGGCCTAGCGGTGGCTCCTACAATGAGCAGTTCTTC. Amino acids: CSARGPSGGSYNEQFF.

The V call is TRBV12-3 or TRBV12-4, the J call TRBJ2-1, with a possible D match to TRBD2 (6 bases). The CDR3 loop spans 12 amino acids. V lost 7 bases to trimming and J lost 10 bases, with 14 bases between them. The CDR3, as DNA: TGTGCCAGCATCTCGAATGGGAGGGAGCAGTTCTTC. It translates to CASISNGREQFF.

The chain uses TRBV7-2 and TRBJ2-4; D assignment may be TRBD1 or TRBD2 (6 bases each). CDR1 is SGHTA and CDR2 is FQGNSA in the germline V gene. V was clipped by 2 bases and J by 5 bases, with 10 bases between them. This CDR3 has 14 residues. The CDR3 DNA follows: TGTGCCAGCAGCTTAACGGGGGCCCAAAACATTCAGTACTTC. Translated: CASSLTGAQNIQYF.

In this sample, this clonotype turned up a few times. This chain links TRBV12-3 or TRBV12-4 with TRBJ2-5; 7 nucleotides line up with TRBD2. J was trimmed by 5 bases and V by 3 bases; bases with no gene match: 9. The CDR3 has 15 residues. CDR3 amino acids: CASSLQRGGWETQYF. Written as DNA, the CDR3 is TGTGCCAGCAGTTTGCAGCGGGGAGGCTGGGAGACCCAGTACTTC.

This clonotype has at least ten counts. The genes are TRBV20-1 and TRBJ2-7, with 7 bases identical to TRBD2. V trimming: 0 bases; J trimming: 0 bases; junction bases outside the gene matches: 8. This CDR3 comprises 16 residues. Germline V gene data show CDR1 as DFQATT and CDR2 as SNEGSKA (reference sequence). The DNA for the CDR3 is TGCAGTGCTAGAGAGTTTAGCGGGCGAAGCTCCTACGAGCAGTACTTC. As protein: CSAREFSGRSSYEQYF.

This rearrangement joins TRBV27 to TRBJ1-2, with 12 bases matching TRBD1. The trim removed 5 bases at V and 4 bases at J, leaving 11 bases unmatched. This CDR3 is 17 amino acids long. The germline gives CDR1 MNHEY, CDR2 SMNVEV (reference sequence). The CDR3 sequence: CASSQKGGQGAGYGYTF. The CDR3 region has the DNA TGTGCCAGCAGTCAAAAGGGGGGACAGGGGGCTGGCTATGGCTACACCTTC.

The J gene is TRBJ2-2, the V gene TRBV28; the D gene is possibly TRBD1 (5 bases). The length of the CDR3 is 15 residues. CDR1 is MDHEN and CDR2 is SYDVKM in the germline V gene. The V end lost 5 bases, the J end lost 7 bases, and 17 bases lay between the germline ends. The CDR3 DNA follows: TGTGCCAGCAGTCGGCCAGGGCGTCAAGACGGGGAGCTGTTTTTT. Its translation: CASSRPGRQDGELFF.

For this clonotype: The junction differs from germline at one of its ends, possibly a read error. V and J are TRBV6-4 and TRBJ1-1, with D perhaps TRBD1 (5 bases). CDR3 length equals 15 residues. Germline CDR1 reads MRHNA; CDR2 reads SNTAGT. CDR3 region: CASSEQPGVKTEAFF. The CDR3 DNA reads TGTGCCAGCAGCGAACAACCGGGGGTGAAGACTGAAGCTTTCTTT.

This clonotype was counted a few times. This chain uses TRBV7-9 with TRBJ1-3; no reliable D call. V lost 1 base to trimming and J lost 0 bases, with 10 bases between them. The CDR3 loop spans 16 amino acids. Germline CDR1 and CDR2: SEHNR and FQNEAQ (reference sequence). The chain's CDR3 is CASSLDGQFSGNTIYF. CDR3 DNA sequence: TGTGCCAGCAGCTTAGATGGGCAGTTCTCTGGAAACACCATATATTTT.

The sample holds a few counts of this clonotype. DNA of the CDR3: TGTGCCAGCAGCTTGACAGGGGTGTTCTCTGGAAACACCATATATTTT. Protein sequence: CASSLTGVFSGNTIYF. The chain is built from TRBV7-2 and TRBJ1-3; 8 positions match TRBD1. The ends lost 3 bases at V and 0 bases at J; junction bases unmatched: 4. The CDR3 sequence is 16 residues long. Germline V gene sequence: CDR1 SGHTA, CDR2 FQGNSA.

This clonotype came up many times. This chain joins TRBV29-1 and TRBJ2-3; 12 bases agree with TRBD2. The CDR3 is 15 residues long. With 5 bases clipped from V and 4 bases from J, the junction kept 7 bases outside the gene matches. Germline V CDR1 and CDR2: SQVTM, ANQGSEA. The CDR3, as DNA: TGCAGCGTTCGGGGACTAGCGGGTGGGGCAGATACGCAGTATTTT. Translated: CSVRGLAGGADTQYF.

V usage is TRBV20-1 and J usage is TRBJ2-1; tentatively, D is TRBD1 (6 bases). V lost 6 bases, J lost 10 bases, and 19 bases lay in between. The CDR3 is 13 amino acids. Germline-derived CDR1 and CDR2 are DFQATT and SNEGSKA (reference sequence). The CDR3 bases are TGCAGTGCCCCGACGGTGGGGACATGGGAGCAGTTCTTC. Protein sequence: CSAPTVGTWEQFF.

This chain connects TRBV12-3 or TRBV12-4 to TRBJ2-3; 8 positions match TRBD1. This CDR3 has 14 residues. The trim removed 6 bases at V and 11 bases at J, leaving 13 bases unmatched. This CDR3 reads CASSRTGIADEQYF. The CDR3 DNA reads TGTGCCAGCAGCCGGACAGGGATTGCCGATGAGCAGTATTTT.

This clonotype was observed a few times. V is TRBV3-1 and J is TRBJ2-1; D is unclear. The CDR3 covers 10 residues. The V gene lost 1 base and the J gene lost 12 bases, with 4 bases spanning the gap. Germline CDR1 LGHDT, CDR2 YNNKEL (reference sequence). The CDR3 loop reads CASSQGRQFF. Written as DNA, the CDR3 is TGTGCCAGCAGCCAAGGGAGGCAGTTCTTC.

The chain combines TRBV20-1 with TRBJ2-7; TRBD1 aligns across 7 bases. The junction had 9 bases not matched to a gene; V was cut back by 3 bases and J by 1 base. The CDR3 sequence is 15 residues long. Per germline, CDR1 DFQATT and CDR2 SNEGSKA (reference sequence). CDR3 residues: CSASQFRQGSYEQYF. DNA of the CDR3: TGCAGTGCTAGTCAATTTCGACAGGGATCCTACGAGCAGTACTTC.

The chain recombines TRBV6-5 with TRBJ2-7; 8 nucleotides line up with TRBD1. V trimming: 7 bases; J trimming: 3 bases; junction bases outside the gene matches: 11. In germline, CDR1 is MNHEY, CDR2 SVGAGI. CDR3 size: 15 residues. CDR3 amino acids: CASTKTGAPHYEQYF. The DNA for the CDR3 is TGTGCCAGCACGAAGACAGGGGCACCCCACTACGAGCAGTACTTC.

V usage is TRBV30 and J usage is TRBJ1-2, with a possible D match to TRBD1 (5 bases). The V end was cut by 0 bases, the J end by 4 bases, with 6 bases between. The CDR3 extends over 12 amino acids. The germline V gene encodes CDR1 GTSNPN and CDR2 SVGIG (reference sequence). DNA of the CDR3: TGTGCCTGGAGTGTGACAGCCTATGGCTACACCTTC. It specifies CAWSVTAYGYTF. The full variable domain, with the rest looked up from reference TRBV30 and TRBJ1-2, is SQTIHQWPATLVQPVGSPLSLECTVEGTSNPNLYWYRQAAGRGLQLLFYSVGIGQISSEVPQNLSASRPQDRQFILSSKKLLLSDSGFYLCAWSVTAYGYTFGSGTRLTVV.

This clonotype was detected a few times. The chain carries TRBV6-1 and TRBJ2-2; either TRBD1 or TRBD2 may fit D (5 bases each). V was clipped by 2 bases and J by 6 bases, with 7 bases between them. The CDR3 is 13 amino acids. Germline values: CDR1 MNHNS, CDR2 SASEGT. Here the CDR3 reads CASSETGPGELFF. CDR3 DNA: TGTGCCAGCAGTGAAACGGGACCCGGGGAGCTGTTTTTT.

This chain links TRBV30 with TRBJ1-2; D unclear. With 5 bases removed from V and 8 bases from J, the gap between germline ends came to 12 bases. The CDR3 totals 11 residues. Germline V gene lookup returns CDR1 GTSNPN and CDR2 SVGIG (reference sequence). CDR3 region: CAWEQILGYTF. The CDR3 DNA reads as TGTGCCTGGGAACAGATCTTGGGCTACACCTTC.

The rearrangement joins TRBV6-5 to TRBJ2-1; D unresolved. V was cut by 2 bases and J by 5 bases, with 10 bases left in between. The CDR3 length is 14 residues. Germline values: CDR1 MNHEY, CDR2 SVGAGI. The CDR3 coding sequence is TGTGCCAGCAGTTACGCTCCCGAGAACAATGAGCAGTTCTTC. Translated, it gives CASSYAPENNEQFF.

This clonotype was found many times. This chain connects TRBV20-1 to TRBJ2-1; the D gene is possibly TRBD2 (6 bases). V lost 3 bases, J lost 0 bases, and 12 bases lay in between. Germline V CDR1 and CDR2: DFQATT, SNEGSKA (reference sequence). The CDR3 sequence is 15 residues long. CDR3 DNA: TGCAGTGCTAGGGAGATGGGGGGCTCCTACAATGAGCAGTTCTTC. It encodes CSAREMGGSYNEQFF.